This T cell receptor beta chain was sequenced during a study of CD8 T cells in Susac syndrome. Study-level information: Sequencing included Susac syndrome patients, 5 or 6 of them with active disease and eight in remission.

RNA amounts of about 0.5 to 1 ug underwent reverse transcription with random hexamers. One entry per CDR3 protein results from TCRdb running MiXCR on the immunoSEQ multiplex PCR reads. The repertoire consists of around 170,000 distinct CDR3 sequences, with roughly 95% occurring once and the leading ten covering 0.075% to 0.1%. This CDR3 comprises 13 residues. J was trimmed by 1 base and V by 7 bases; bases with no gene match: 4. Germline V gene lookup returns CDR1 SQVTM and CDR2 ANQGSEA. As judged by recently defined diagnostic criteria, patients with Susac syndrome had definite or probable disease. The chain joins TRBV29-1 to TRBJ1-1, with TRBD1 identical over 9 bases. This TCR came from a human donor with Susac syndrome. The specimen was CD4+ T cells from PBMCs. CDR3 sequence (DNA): TGCAGCGGCCGGGACAGGGAGAACACTGAAGCTTTCTTT. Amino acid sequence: CSGRDRENTEAFF.